The clone carrying this T cell receptor (beta chain) was counted only a few times. The source of the sample is a study of radiotherapy plus CTLA-4 blockade in lung cancer. The assay was immunoSEQ multiplex PCR, and TCRdb's table has in-frame clones only and misses some. The sample consists of 90,000 to 150,000 clones, 65% to 85% of them appearing once. J lost 1 base, V lost 6 bases, and 5 bases had no gene match. Germline V gives CDR1 MNHEY, CDR2 SVGAGI. The CDR3 is made up of 14 amino acids. Specimen: peripheral blood, collected from a patient treated with radiotherapy plus ipilimumab. This clonotype was sampled from a human donor with non-small cell lung cancer who had a partial response to radiotherapy plus ipilimumab. The chain has TRBV6-5 and TRBJ2-5, with 7 bases fitting TRBD1. The CDR3 region has the DNA TGTGCCAGCAGCTCACGGGACAGCCAAGAGACCCAGTACTTC. Translation gives CASSSRDSQETQYF.